This TCR beta chain came from a study of blood T cell repertoires in COVID-19. Across the whole study: In each case, the material was cDNA or gDNA derived from T cells, B-cell-depleted T cells, or PBMCs.

V was trimmed by 6 bases and J by 7 bases, leaving 3 bases between them. Germline CDR1 SQVTM, CDR2 ANQGSEA. The length of the CDR3 is 8 residues. Under the authors' procedure: Counts of nucleated cells, estimated from reference gene primer amplification, were obtained. Clones were read by immunoSEQ multiplex PCR, and TCRdb kept only the in-frame ones, dropping some. V and J calls and clone size are copied from that table; D and trimming were computed from the DNA. Of about 83,000 clones listed, roughly nine tenths are singletons. The sequence came from a woman of 80 years or more with active or convalescent COVID-19. The chain recombines TRBV29-1 with TRBJ1-2; D call uncertain. The specimen sequenced was peripheral blood. In nucleotides, the CDR3 is TGCAGCGTCGGTGGCTACACCTTC. Protein product: CSVGGYTF.